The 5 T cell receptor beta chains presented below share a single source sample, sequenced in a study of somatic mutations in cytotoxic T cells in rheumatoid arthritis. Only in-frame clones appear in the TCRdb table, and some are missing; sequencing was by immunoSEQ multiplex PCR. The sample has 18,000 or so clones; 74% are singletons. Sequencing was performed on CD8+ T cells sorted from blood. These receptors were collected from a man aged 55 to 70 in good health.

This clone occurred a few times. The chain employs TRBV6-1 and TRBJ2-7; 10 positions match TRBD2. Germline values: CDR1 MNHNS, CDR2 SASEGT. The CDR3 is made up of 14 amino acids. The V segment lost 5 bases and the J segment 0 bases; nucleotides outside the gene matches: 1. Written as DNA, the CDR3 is TGTGCCAGCAGTCCTAGCGGGAGCTCCTACGAGCAGTACTTC. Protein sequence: CASSPSGSSYEQYF.

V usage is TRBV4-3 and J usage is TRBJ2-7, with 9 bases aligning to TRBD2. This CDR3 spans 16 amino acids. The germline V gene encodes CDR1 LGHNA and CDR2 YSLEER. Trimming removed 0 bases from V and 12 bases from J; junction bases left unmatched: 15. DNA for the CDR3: TGCGCCAGCAGCCAAGATAACGAAATAGCGGGAGATTTTCTGTACTTC. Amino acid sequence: CASSQDNEIAGDFLYF.

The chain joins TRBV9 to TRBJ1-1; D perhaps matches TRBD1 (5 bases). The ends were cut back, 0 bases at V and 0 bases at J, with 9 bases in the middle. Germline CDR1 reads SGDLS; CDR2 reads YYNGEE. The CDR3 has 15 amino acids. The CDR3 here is CASSVGMGLNTEAFF. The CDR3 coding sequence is TGTGCCAGCAGCGTAGGTATGGGGCTGAACACTGAAGCTTTCTTT.

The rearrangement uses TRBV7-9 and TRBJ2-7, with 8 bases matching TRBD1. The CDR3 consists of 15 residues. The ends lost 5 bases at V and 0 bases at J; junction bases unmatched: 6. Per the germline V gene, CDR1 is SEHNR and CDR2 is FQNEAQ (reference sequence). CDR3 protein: CASSAWDRSSYEQYF. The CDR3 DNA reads TGTGCCAGCAGCGCTTGGGACAGGAGCTCCTACGAGCAGTACTTC.

The CDR3 region is CASSLLLAGGPGDEQFF. The DNA for the CDR3 is TGTGCCAGCAGTTTATTACTAGCGGGAGGGCCGGGGGATGAGCAGTTCTTC. The V and J genes are TRBV27 and TRBJ2-1; 13 nucleotides agree with TRBD2. CDR3 length: 17 amino acids. CDR1 and CDR2 (germline): MNHEY, SMNVEV (reference sequence). V gave up 1 base and J gave up 8 bases; unmatched junction bases: 8.